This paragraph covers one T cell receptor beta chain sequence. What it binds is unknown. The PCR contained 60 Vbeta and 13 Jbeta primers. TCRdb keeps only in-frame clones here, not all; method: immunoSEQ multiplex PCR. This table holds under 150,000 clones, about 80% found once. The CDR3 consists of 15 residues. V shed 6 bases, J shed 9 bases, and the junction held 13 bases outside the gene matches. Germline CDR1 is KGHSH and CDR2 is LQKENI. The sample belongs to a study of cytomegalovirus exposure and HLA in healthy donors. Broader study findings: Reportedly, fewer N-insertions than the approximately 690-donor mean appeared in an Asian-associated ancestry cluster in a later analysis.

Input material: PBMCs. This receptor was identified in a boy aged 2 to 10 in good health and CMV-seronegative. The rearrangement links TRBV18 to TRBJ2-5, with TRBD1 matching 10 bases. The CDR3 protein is CASSDPYRTGGSQYF. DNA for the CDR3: TGTGCCAGCTCGGATCCGTATAGGACAGGGGGGTCCCAGTACTTC.